This TCR beta chain was observed in a study of shared clonotypes between healthy human individuals. General observations from the study: Richness estimates generally favored naive over memory subsets. The expectation was that sequencing depth would affect clonotype sharing among donors.

Naivety among CD8 cells was defined by CD45RO negativity and positive CCR7 selection, thereby excluding terminally differentiated effector memory CD45RA+ cells. Each sample came from a Caucasian adult donor living in Nashville, Tennessee. The CDR3 sequence is 11 residues long. V lost 0 bases and J 7 bases, leaving 5 bases between the germline ends. Germline loops: CDR1 SGHRS, CDR2 YFSETQ. The material for each subset, its genomic DNA, was split evenly across several immunoSEQ plates. This table comes from immunoSEQ multiplex PCR, and its TCRdb copy is limited to in-frame clones, with some not included. This table has 630,000 or so clones, roughly 98% appearing once. About this clone itself: The target antigen is unknown.

The sequenced material came from naive CD8+ T cells sorted from blood. This TCR derives from a man aged 25-40 years in good health. V usage is TRBV5-1 and J usage is TRBJ2-7; no clear D gene. CDR3 nucleotides: TGCGCCAGCAGCTTGGGATTAGAGCAGTACTTC. It yields the protein CASSLGLEQYF.